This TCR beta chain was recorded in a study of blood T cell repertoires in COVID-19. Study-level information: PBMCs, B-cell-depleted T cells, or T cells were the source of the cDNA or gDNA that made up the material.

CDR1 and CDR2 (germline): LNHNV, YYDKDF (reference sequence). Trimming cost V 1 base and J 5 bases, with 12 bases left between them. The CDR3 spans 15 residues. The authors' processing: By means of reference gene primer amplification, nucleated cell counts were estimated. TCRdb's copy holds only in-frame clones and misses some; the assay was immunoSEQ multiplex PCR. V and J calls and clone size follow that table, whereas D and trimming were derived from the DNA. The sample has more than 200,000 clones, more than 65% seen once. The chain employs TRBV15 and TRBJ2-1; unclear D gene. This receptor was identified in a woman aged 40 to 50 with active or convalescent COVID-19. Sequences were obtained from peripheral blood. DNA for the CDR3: TGTGCCACCAGCAGAGGGGCTAACGCAGACAATGAGCAGTTCTTC. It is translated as CATSRGANADNEQFF.